Listed below are T cell receptor beta chains from one sample, sequenced in a study of tumor-infiltrating lymphocytes in primary liver carcinoma. TCRdb processed the multiplex PCR reads anew with MiXCR; each CDR3 protein has one entry. The sample consists of fewer than 200,000 distinct CDR3 sequences, about 85% of them appearing once. The sample taken for sequencing was tumor tissue from primary liver carcinoma. All receptors come from a man aged 35-49 years with primary liver carcinoma and hepatitis B virus infection. Both conserved end residues are part of each CDR3. D genes are given only for firm matches. The size entry is marked missing in some rows and otherwise reads once, few, many or a size class.

D gene	V gene	clone size	J gene	CDR3 protein	CDR3 DNA
-	TRBV6-2/TRBV6-3	-	TRBJ2-3	CASSSPWDSEARYF	TGTGCCAGCAGTTCGCCCTGGGACTCCGAAGCGCGGTATTTT
TRBD2	TRBV14	-	TRBJ2-1	CASSLREVGEEFF	TGTGCCAGCAGCCTCCGGGAGGTCGGGGAGGAGTTCTTC
-	TRBV11-1	few	TRBJ2-7	CVSSSSRGGEQYF	TGTGTCAGTAGCTCCTCGCGGGGTGGCGAACAGTACTTC
TRBD2	TRBV20-1	once	TRBJ2-1	CSARGLAGEYERFF	TGCAGTGCCCGGGGACTAGCGGGAGAGTATGAGCGGTTCTTC
TRBD2	TRBV29-1	-	TRBJ2-3	CSTRARERDTDTQYF	TGCAGCACCCGGGCGCGGGAGAGGGACACAGATACGCAGTATTTT
TRBD1	TRBV6-1	-	TRBJ2-7	CANSQGQGGYEQYF	TGTGCCAACAGCCAGGGACAGGGAGGTTACGAGCAGTACTTC
TRBD2	TRBV5-1	-	TRBJ2-5	CASSLVAGDGEAQYF	TGCGCCAGCAGCTTGGTTGCGGGGGATGGAGAGGCCCAGTACTTC
-	TRBV11-1	-	TRBJ1-6	CANSRTVDSPLHF	TGTGCCAACAGCCGGACAGTGGATTCACCCCTCCACTTT
TRBD2	TRBV5-1	-	TRBJ2-5	CANSLAGASGALQETQYF	TGCGCCAACAGCTTGGCCGGGGCTAGCGGGGCTCTACAAGAGACCCAGTACTTC
-	TRBV11-1	-	TRBJ2-1	CISSFQEPLDNEQFF	TGTATCAGCAGCTTCCAGGAACCGCTCGACAATGAGCAGTTCTTC
TRBD1	TRBV11-2	once	TRBJ1-3	CASRLLQGADGNTIYF	TGTGCCAGCAGGTTACTACAGGGGGCGGACGGAAACACCATATATTTT
TRBD1	TRBV4-3	many	TRBJ2-7	CASSQSGTGESYEQYF	TGCGCCAGCAGCCAATCCGGGACAGGGGAATCCTACGAGCAGTACTTC
TRBD1	TRBV29-1	once	TRBJ2-3	CSISGTAQRNTQYF	TGCAGCATTTCCGGGACAGCCCAAAGAAATACGCAGTATTTT
TRBD2	TRBV11-3	-	TRBJ2-1	CVGSLISGRPYNEQFF	TGTGTCGGCAGCCTGATTAGCGGGAGACCATACAATGAGCAGTTCTTC
-	TRBV6-2/TRBV6-3	-	TRBJ2-1	CASSYKRDRSYNEQFF	TGTGCCAGCAGTTACAAGAGGGACCGCTCCTACAATGAGCAGTTCTTC
-	TRBV29-1	-	TRBJ2-2	CSLGEARELFF	TGCAGCCTAGGGGAGGCCAGGGAGCTGTTTTTT
TRBD1	TRBV6-1	-	TRBJ2-7	CARSEGKGAFYEQYF	TGTGCCAGAAGTGAAGGAAAGGGGGCTTTCTACGAGCAGTACTTC
-	TRBV6-5	-	TRBJ2-7	CASSPTLGGDESYEQYF	TGTGCCAGCAGCCCTACGCTTGGGGGCGATGAGTCCTACGAGCAGTACTTC
-	TRBV29-1	-	TRBJ2-2	CSVDARTNTGELLF	TGCAGCGTTGATGCACGGACGAACACCGGGGAGCTGTTGTTT
-	TRBV6-6	-	TRBJ1-6	CASSNTGYSPLHF	TGTGCCAGTAGTAATACAGGATATTCACCCCTCCACTTT
-	TRBV4-3	-	TRBJ2-7	CGSTQGGGEQYF	TGCGGCAGCACCCAGGGAGGGGGAGAGCAGTATTTC
-	TRBV4-3	-	TRBJ2-7	CASSHDQGRQQYF	TGCGCCAGCAGCCATGATCAAGGTCGGCAGCAGTACTTC
TRBD2	TRBV4-3	-	TRBJ2-5	CASSQAAGGRAMETQYF	TGCGCCAGCAGCCAAGCGGCTGGCGGGAGGGCCATGGAGACCCAGTACTTC
-	TRBV6-1	-	TRBJ2-5	CVSSIRVAETQYF	TGTGTCAGCAGTATAAGGGTTGCAGAGACCCAGTACTTC
-	TRBV11-2	-	TRBJ1-4	CASRLDLGGLRLFF	TGTGCCAGCAGATTAGATCTTGGGGGGCTCAGACTGTTCTTT
-	TRBV5-4	-	TRBJ1-2	CASSLDRAACGYTF	TGTGCCAGCAGCTTAGATCGAGCAGCTTGTGGTTACACCTTC
-	TRBV11-2	-	TRBJ1-3	CASSLFSSGSRNTIYF	TGTGCCAGCAGCTTATTTTCTTCAGGGTCTAGAAACACCATATATTTT
-	TRBV4-1	-	TRBJ1-2	CASSQDDNPNIGYTF	TGCGCCAGCAGCCAAGATGATAACCCTAATATTGGTTACACCTTC
-	TRBV11-2	-	TRBJ2-1	CTSSPGTSSYYEQFF	TGTACCAGCAGCCCCGGGACTTCTTCCTACTATGAGCAGTTTTTC
-	TRBV5-1	-	TRBJ1-2	CPRSLGARDYGYTF	TGCCCCAGAAGCTTGGGGGCCAGGGATTACGGCTACACCTTC
TRBD2	TRBV29-1	-	TRBJ2-3	CGFAGRSGSGRAQYF	TGCGGCTTTGCAGGGAGAAGCGGGAGCGGTAGAGCGCAGTATTTT
TRBD2	TRBV6-1	once	TRBJ2-1	CASIDRLAGGNEQFF	TGTGCCAGCATAGACAGACTAGCGGGAGGCAATGAGCAGTTCTTC
-	TRBV11-3	-	TRBJ2-1	CASSLGFPNNVQFF	TGTGCCAGCAGCTTAGGCTTCCCGAACAATGTGCAGTTCTTC
TRBD2	TRBV14	-	TRBJ2-1	CASSAIAGWVNNEQFF	TGTGCCAGCAGCGCTATAGCGGGATGGGTAAACAATGAGCAGTTCTTC
-	TRBV29-1	-	TRBJ2-5	CSVGRGETQYF	TGTAGCGTTGGTCGGGGAGAGACCCAGTACTTC
TRBD1	TRBV20-1	-	TRBJ2-7	CSAIGGASLSVEQYF	TGCAGTGCCATAGGGGGCGCCTCCCTTTCGGTCGAGCAGTACTTC
-	TRBV4-2	-	TRBJ2-7	CASTLGTGSQYEQYF	TGTGCCAGCACCTTAGGCACCGGGTCTCAGTACGAGCAGTACTTC
TRBD2	TRBV6-5	-	TRBJ2-6	CDSSSSGTSGYSWANVLTF	TGTGACAGCAGTTCGTCCGGGACTAGCGGGTATTCTTGGGCCAACGTCCTGACTTTC
-	TRBV10-3	-	TRBJ1-5	CTISESTGQPQHF	TGTACCATTAGTGAGTCGACAGGTCAGCCCCAGCATTTT
-	TRBV6-5	-	TRBJ2-5	CASSLGHGENQYF	TGTGCCAGCAGCCTAGGACATGGGGAGAACCAGTACTTC
TRBD1	TRBV5-1	-	TRBJ1-1	CATQTGTANTETFF	TGCGCCACCCAGACCGGGACAGCGAACACTGAAACTTTCTTT
-	TRBV6-5	-	TRBJ2-7	CATIGLVGGEQYF	TGTGCCACCATCGGACTAGTTGGGGGCGAGCAATACTTC
-	TRBV12-3/TRBV12-4	-	TRBJ1-3	CATAVDSGNTINF	TGTGCCACCGCAGTGGACTCTGGAAATACCATAAATTTT
TRBD2	TRBV29-1	-	TRBJ2-7	CSVDPSGRDGQYF	TGCAGCGTTGATCCTAGCGGGAGGGACGGGCAGTACTTC
-	TRBV5-1	-	TRBJ1-2	CPSGPEHGSNGYTF	TGCCCCAGCGGGCCCGAGCACGGATCCAATGGCTACACCTTC
TRBD2	TRBV10-1	many	TRBJ2-2	CASREDASGAGELFF	TGCGCCAGCAGGGAGGACGCGAGCGGGGCCGGGGAGCTGTTTTTT
TRBD2	TRBV7-3	few	TRBJ2-3	CASSPGTSERAAQDTQYF	TGTGCCAGCAGCCCAGGGACTAGCGAGAGGGCCGCACAGGATACGCAGTATTTT
TRBD2	TRBV5-1	many	TRBJ2-1	CASSAAGGYNEQFF	TGCGCCAGCAGCGCTGCGGGAGGTTACAATGAGCAGTTCTTC
-	TRBV6-5	-	TRBJ2-1	CPSSYQTSFNEQIF	TGTCCCAGCAGTTACCAGACTAGTTTTAATGAGCAGATCTTC
-	TRBV5-1	-	TRBJ1-1	CASSLPGERAEALF	TGCGCCAGCAGCCTGCCGGGGGAGAGGGCTGAAGCTCTCTTT
-	TRBV5-1	-	TRBJ2-6	CASTDSTGYSGANVLTF	TGCGCCAGCACCGATTCCACAGGTTACTCTGGGGCCAACGTCCTGACTTTC